This TCR beta chain was identified during a study of vaccination and CD4 T cells after COVID-19. This clonotype showed up just once. Its antigen is not known. Oncomine TCR Beta short-read sequencing was applied to DNA from cultured CD4+ T cells. TCRdb used MiXCR to reprocess the PCR reads, holding one entry per CDR3 protein. The sample records around 15,000 distinct CDR3 sequences, roughly half being singletons. Time point reported: late sampling 161 to 241 days after vaccination in a few convalescent patients. Specified treatment: roughly 10-day PBMC culture with coronavirus spike peptide pools or control peptides (ViraFEST assay). Germline CDR1 LGHNA, CDR2 YSLEER. V shed 4 bases and J shed 5 bases, with 14 bases lying between them. This CDR3 contains 14 residues.

Sequencing was performed on CD4+ T cells from blood, cultured in vitro, taken about 7 months after SARS-CoV-2 vaccination. This chain connects TRBV4-3 to TRBJ1-2, with D tentatively TRBD1 (6 bases). The sequence was collected from a human donor who had recovered from COVID-19. The DNA of the CDR3 is TGCGCCAGCAGCCCCCCCATAGGGGGGTATGGCTACACCTTC. Translated, it gives CASSPPIGGYGYTF.